Listed below are T cell receptor beta chains from one sample, sequenced in a study of cytomegalovirus exposure and HLA in healthy donors. The table came from immunoSEQ multiplex PCR; TCRdb's copy has only in-frame clones and leaves some out. The top ten hold approximately 2.2% of the sample, which has roughly 99,000 clones, around 76% seen once. Sequencing was carried out using PBMCs. The receptors derive from a man between 18 and 29 years old in good health and CMV-seronegative. CDR3s include the opening cysteine and the closing phenylalanine or tryptophan. D genes are given only for firm matches. Clone size is given for some rows only: seen once, a few or many times, or a class if the clone is expanded.

. TRBJ2-5 few TRBV6-5 14 TGTGCCAGCAGCCCACGACTAGGCGGAGAGACCCAGTACTTC CASSPRLGGETQYF
TRBD2 TRBJ2-7 . TRBV5-5 14 TGTGCCAGCAGCAGGACTAGCTACTCCTACGAGCAGTACTTC CASSRTSYSYEQYF
. TRBJ1-4 few TRBV6-6 12 TGTGCCAGCAGTAGGACATCTGAAAAACTGTTTTTT CASSRTSEKLFF
. TRBJ1-2 . TRBV2 13 TGTGCCAGCAGTGCGGCTAGGAGCTATGGCTACACCTTC CASSAARSYGYTF
TRBD1 TRBJ1-1 . TRBV6-5 14 TGTGCCAGCAGTGGAAAAACAGGGGAGACTGAAGCTTTCTTT CASSGKTGETEAFF
. TRBJ1-2 . TRBV5-1 15 TGCGCCAGCAGCTTCAACAGGAGCCCTAACTATGGCTACCCCTTC CASSFNRSPNYGYPF
TRBD1 TRBJ2-5 . TRBV13 16 TGTGCCAGCAGCCCGAGACAGGGTGCGTACCAAGAGACCCAGTACTTC CASSPRQGAYQETQYF
. TRBJ1-4 once TRBV5-1 13 TGCGCCAGCGCGAGAGGGCAGAATGAAAAACTGTTTTTT CASARGQNEKLFF
. TRBJ1-5 . TRBV6-4 8 TGTGCCAGCACACAAAGGCATTTT CASTQRHF
. TRBJ2-5 . TRBV6-6 15 TGTGCCAGCAGTCGGGGCTGGGGGGTGCAAGAGACCCAGTACTTC CASSRGWGVQETQYF
. TRBJ1-5 . TRBV28 14 TGTGCCAGCAGTTTGTTCGGAGGCAATCAGCCCCAGCATTTT CASSLFGGNQPQHF
. TRBJ1-2 once TRBV5-4 14 TGTGCCAGCAGCTTGGCAATGCGCTCCTATGGCTACACCTTC CASSLAMRSYGYTF
. TRBJ1-4 . TRBV7-9 11 TGTGCCAGCAGTCAAAATGAAAAACTGTTTTTT CASSQNEKLFF
. TRBJ1-5 . TRBV7-9 14 TGTGCCAGCAGCTTAGACGGGGTGAATCAGCCCCAGCATTTT CASSLDGVNQPQHF
. TRBJ1-3 . TRBV21-1 15 TGTGCCAGCGACTGGGGGGGTTGGAAGGGAAACACCATATATTTT CASDWGGWKGNTIYF
TRBD1 TRBJ2-1 . TRBV5-4 15 TGTGCCAGCAGCTTGGGACAGGGGGGGTGGAATGAGCAGTTCTTC CASSLGQGGWNEQFF
. TRBJ1-6 few TRBV7-6 14 TGTGCCAGCAGCTTTGAAGGGAGAAGTTCACCCCTCCACTTT CASSFEGRSSPLHF
TRBD1 TRBJ2-7 . TRBV6-1 15 TGTGCCAGCAGGGTTGAGCGGGACAGGGCCTACGAGCAGTACTTC CASRVERDRAYEQYF
. TRBJ1-5 . TRBV10-3 13 TGTGCCATCAGTGACGGGGGACATCAGCCCCAGCATTTT CAISDGGHQPQHF
TRBD1 TRBJ1-1 few TRBV4-2 14 TGTGCCAGCAGCCAACACAGGGGGCGGACTGAAGCTTTCTTT CASSQHRGRTEAFF
. TRBJ2-5 once TRBV19 13 TGTGCCAGTAGTTCCCGATCCGGGGAGACCCAGTACTTC CASSSRSGETQYF
. TRBJ2-3 . TRBV5-4 11 TGTGCCAGCAGCTCAGGTGATACGCAGTATTTT CASSSGDTQYF
TRBD1 TRBJ2-1 few TRBV5-5 16 TGCGCCAGCAGCCAAGATACAGGGGGCTCCTACAATGAGCAGTTCTTC CASSQDTGGSYNEQFF
TRBD1 TRBJ1-6 . TRBV7-6 15 TGTGCCAGCAGGCTCCGGGACAGGGATAATTCACCCCTCCACTTT CASRLRDRDNSPLHF
. TRBJ2-7 . TRBV6-1 13 TGTGCCAGCAGTGAGGACTGGCGACACGAGCAGTACTTC CASSEDWRHEQYF
. TRBJ2-7 . TRBV7-3 15 TGTGCCAGCAGCTTAACAGGTGGCAGGGAACACGAGCAGTACTTC CASSLTGGREHEQYF
TRBD2 TRBJ2-3 . TRBV11-2 19 TGTGCCAGCAGCCGTTGGGCGGGACTAGCGGGGGGGCCCCCAGATACGCAGTATTTT CASSRWAGLAGGPPDTQYF
. TRBJ2-3 . TRBV4-3 15 TGCGCCAGCAGCCAAGACTCATCGGGGGCAGATACGCAGTATTTT CASSQDSSGADTQYF
. TRBJ2-1 . TRBV5-6 15 TGTGCCAGCAGCTTGGGACAGACAGCCTACAATGAGCAGTTCTTC CASSLGQTAYNEQFF
TRBD1 TRBJ2-7 . TRBV11-2 13 TGTGCCAGCAGCCCCGACAGGGTGGACGAGCAGTACTTC CASSPDRVDEQYF
. TRBJ2-7 . TRBV27 13 TGTGCCAGCAGTTTCCGCGGGCCCTACGAGCAGTACTTC CASSFRGPYEQYF
TRBD2 TRBJ2-5 . TRBV5-6 16 TGTGCCAGCAGCGCCGCACGCGGGGGTCAACAAGAGACCCAGTACTTC CASSAARGGQQETQYF
TRBD1 TRBJ2-2 . TRBV29-1 17 TGCAGCGTTATTAAGCCCGGGACAGGGGGCGCCCTCGGGGAGCTGTTTTTT CSVIKPGTGGALGELFF
TRBD2 TRBJ2-3 . TRBV5-1 15 TGCGCCAGCAGTCTTAGCGGGGGGGCCTTTGATACGCAGTATTTT CASSLSGGAFDTQYF
. TRBJ2-5 once TRBV10-3 15 TGTGCCATCAGTGAGTTCTTTAGAGCCCAAGAGACCCAGTACTTC CAISEFFRAQETQYF
. TRBJ1-1 . TRBV7-8 13 TGTGCCAGCAGGCCTAGATTTTTCACTGAAGCTTTCTTT CASRPRFFTEAFF
. TRBJ1-1 . TRBV5-1 17 TGCGCCAGCAGTAACAGAAACAGCAGGGGTTTGAACACTGAAGCTTTCTTT CASSNRNSRGLNTEAFF
TRBD2 TRBJ2-2 . TRBV7-2 16 TGTGCCAGCAGCTTAGAAGCTAGCGGGGTCACCGGGGAGCTGTTTTTT CASSLEASGVTGELFF
. TRBJ2-7 . TRBV5-1 15 TGCGCCAGCAGCTTACAACAGGGAATCCGTTACGAGCAGTACTTC CASSLQQGIRYEQYF
. TRBJ1-1 . TRBV7-9 14 TGTGCCAGCAGCTCCGACAGCATGAACACTGAAGCTTTCTTT CASSSDSMNTEAFF
TRBD1 TRBJ1-3 . TRBV29-1 13 TGCAGCGTTCCCGACAGGGCCGGAAACACCATATATTTT CSVPDRAGNTIYF